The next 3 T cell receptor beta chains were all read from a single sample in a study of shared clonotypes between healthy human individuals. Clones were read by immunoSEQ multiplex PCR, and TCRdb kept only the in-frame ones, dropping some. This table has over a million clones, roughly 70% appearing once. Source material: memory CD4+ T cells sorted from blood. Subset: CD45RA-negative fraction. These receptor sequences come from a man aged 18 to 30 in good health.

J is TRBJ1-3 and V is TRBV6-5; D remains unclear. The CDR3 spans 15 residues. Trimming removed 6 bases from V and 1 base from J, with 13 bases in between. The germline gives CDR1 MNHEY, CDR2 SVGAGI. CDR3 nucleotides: TGTGCCAGCAGGATCTCGGGGTCATCTGGAAACACCATATATTTT. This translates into CASRISGSSGNTIYF.

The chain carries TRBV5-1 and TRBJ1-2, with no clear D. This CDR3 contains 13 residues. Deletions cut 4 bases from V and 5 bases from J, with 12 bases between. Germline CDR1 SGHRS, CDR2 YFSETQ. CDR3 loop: CASSRDSLYGYTF. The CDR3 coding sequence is TGCGCCAGCAGCCGCGACTCATTATATGGCTACACCTTC.

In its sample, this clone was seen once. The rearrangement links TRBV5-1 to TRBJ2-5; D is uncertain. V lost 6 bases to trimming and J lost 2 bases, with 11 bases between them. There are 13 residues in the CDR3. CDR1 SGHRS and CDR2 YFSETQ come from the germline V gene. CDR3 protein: CASTRRSQETQYF. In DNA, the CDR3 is TGCGCCAGCACCCGCCGGAGTCAAGAGACCCAGTACTTC. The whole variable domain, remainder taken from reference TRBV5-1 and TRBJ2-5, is KAGVTQTPRYLIKTRGQQVTLSCSPISGHRSVSWYQQTPGQGLQFLFEYFSETQRNKGNFPGRFSGRQFSNSRSEMNVSTLELGDSALYLCASTRRSQETQYFGPGTRLLVL.